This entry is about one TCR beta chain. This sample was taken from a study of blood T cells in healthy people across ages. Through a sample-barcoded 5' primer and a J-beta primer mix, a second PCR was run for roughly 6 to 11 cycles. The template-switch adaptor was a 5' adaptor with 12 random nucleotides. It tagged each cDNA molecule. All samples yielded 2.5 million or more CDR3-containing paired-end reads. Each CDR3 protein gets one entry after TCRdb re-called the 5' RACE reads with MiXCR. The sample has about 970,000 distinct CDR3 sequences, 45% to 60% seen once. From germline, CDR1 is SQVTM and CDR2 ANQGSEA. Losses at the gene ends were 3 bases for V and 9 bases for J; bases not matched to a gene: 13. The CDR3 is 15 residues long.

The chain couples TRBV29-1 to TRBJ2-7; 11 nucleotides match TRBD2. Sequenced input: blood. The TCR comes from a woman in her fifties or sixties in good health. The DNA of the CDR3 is TGCAGCGTTGAGCTTCGCGGGACTAGCGGTAGAGGGCAGTACTTC. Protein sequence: CSVELRGTSGRGQYF.